The clone carrying this TCR beta chain was seen more than once but under ten times. The CDR3 consists of 14 residues. Trimming stripped 4 bases from V and 0 bases from J, with 8 bases between. Germline assignment: CDR1 SNHLY and CDR2 FYNNEI. PCR used 60 Vbeta primers and 13 Jbeta primers. The table came from immunoSEQ multiplex PCR; TCRdb's copy has only in-frame clones and leaves some out. The table records about 85,000 clones, 75% to 90% of them present only once. This specimen comes from a study of cytomegalovirus exposure and HLA in healthy donors. The material sequenced was PBMCs. The receptor was derived from a man aged 45-65 years in good health and CMV-seropositive. This rearrangement joins TRBV2 to TRBJ2-3; D is undetermined. The CDR3 loop is CASSAVISTDTQYF. The CDR3 DNA reads as TGTGCCAGCAGTGCGGTGATCAGCACAGATACGCAGTATTTT. Full variable domain (missing parts from reference TRBV2 and TRBJ2-3): EPEVTQTPSHQVTQMGQEVILRCVPISNHLYFYWYRQILGQKVEFLVSFYNNEISEKSEIFDDQFSVERPDGSNFTLKIRSTKLEDSAMYFCASSAVISTDTQYFGPGTRLTVL.